The 2 T cell receptor beta chains given below trace back to one sample, sequenced in a study of chemoradiotherapy in HPV16-positive cancers. The method was immunoSEQ multiplex PCR; TCRdb's version includes in-frame clones alone and lacks a portion of them. The data hold around 2,400 clones, with nearly 90% observed a single time. The source was tumor tissue, collected from a patient who underwent chemoradiotherapy. These receptors came from a human donor with HPV-associated anogenital cancer.

This sequence joins TRBV5-8 and TRBJ1-2, with TRBD1 matching 9 bases. The J segment lost 4 bases and the V segment lost 4 bases, leaving 11 bases of the junction unmatched. This CDR3 has 16 amino acids. The V gene's germline CDR1 is SGHTS and CDR2 YDEGEE. CDR3 loop: CASSPGTGRYGYGYTF. CDR3 nucleotides: TGTGCCAGCAGCCCAGGGACAGGGAGGTACGGCTATGGCTACACCTTC.

The chain joins TRBV30 to TRBJ1-2; D uncertain. The CDR3 runs to 16 residues. Germline CDR1 GTSNPN, CDR2 SVGIG (reference sequence). V lost 2 bases and J 8 bases, leaving 24 bases between the germline ends. CDR3 sequence: CAWSLLLVEQAGGYTF. In nucleotides, the CDR3 is TGTGCCTGGAGTCTCCTTCTCGTAGAGCAGGCGGGGGGCTACACCTTC.